This entry concerns a single T cell receptor (beta chain). Other DNA sequences in the sample encode the same CDR3. The record originates from a study of shared clonotypes between healthy human individuals. Repertoires were generated with immunoSEQ multiplex PCR, while TCRdb's copy carries only in-frame clones and drops some. The table has roughly 1,000,000 clones, 70% to 80% seen once. CDR1 and CDR2 from the germline V gene are DFQATT and SNEGSKA (reference sequence). V was shortened by 3 bases and J by 1 base, with 3 bases between the two germline ends. The CDR3 is 11 residues long. V gene TRBV20-1 combines with J gene TRBJ2-5; no definite D call. Sequenced: memory CD4+ T cells from PBMCs. This sample's subset: CD45RA-negative fraction. The origin of this receptor is a young man in good health. Some clones in this sample may be carry-over from other donors' samples. Written as DNA, the CDR3 is TGCAGTGCTAGTGCCCAAGAGACCCAGTACTTC. Translation gives CSASAQETQYF.